The present T cell receptor (beta chain) was sequenced within a study of blood T cells in healthy people across ages. The extraction recovered at least 5.5 micrograms of total RNA per sample. Study conclusions and caveats: Expanded clonotype changes were possibly confounded by unknown donor CMV status. Higher diversity and more naive CD4+ cells were features of long-lived donors, compared to aged donors. Unsorted PBMCs prevented conclusive naive versus antigen-experienced comparison.

Sample-barcoded 5' priming and a J-beta primer mix drove a second PCR of roughly 6 to 12 cycles. In TCRdb, the 5' RACE reads were re-called with MiXCR into one record per CDR3 protein. In the table there are 780,000 or so distinct CDR3 sequences, around three fifths of which are singletons. This clonotype was seen more than once but under ten times. What it recognizes is unknown. The CDR3 contains 18 residues. CDR1 SGHTA and CDR2 FQGTGA come from the germline V gene. The trim removed 5 bases at V and 7 bases at J, leaving 21 bases unmatched. The sequence came from a man aged 35-49 years in good health. The sample was blood. The chain joins TRBV7-3 to TRBJ2-3; TRBD1 matches 7 bases. The CDR3 coding sequence is TGTGCCAGCAGCCCCGTGAAACTTGGCAGGGGGTTGTCCAATACGCAGTATTTT. Translated: CASSPVKLGRGLSNTQYF.